The rows below give T cell receptor beta chains drawn from one sample of a study of shared clonotypes between healthy human individuals. Generated by immunoSEQ multiplex PCR, the TCRdb table keeps only in-frame clones and is missing some. Of about 2,100,000 clones listed, approximately 94% are singletons. The material sequenced was naive CD8+ T cells from PBMCs. These receptors came from a man between 18 and 35 years old in good health. Some clones in this sample may be carry-over from other donors' samples. The conserved cysteine and the conserved F or W are not part of the CDR3 here. Each record gives: CDR3 length, J gene, D gene, V gene, CDR3 protein. A D gene is named only where the DNA matches it firmly.

length: 13; J: TRBJ2-7; D: -; V: TRBV2; CDR3: ASSGRISGLYEQY
length: 14; J: TRBJ2-5; D: TRBD2; V: TRBV5-1; CDR3: ASSPFGTSGQETQY
length: 12; J: TRBJ1-2; D: TRBD1; V: TRBV19; CDR3: ASSLSGQGFGYT
length: 9; J: TRBJ2-1; D: -; V: TRBV30; CDR3: AWSVLNEQF
length: 17; J: TRBJ2-2; D: TRBD1; V: TRBV7-9; CDR3: ASSFSPGQGPTTTGELF
length: 14; J: TRBJ2-1; D: TRBD2; V: TRBV29-1; CDR3: SVEGWGGSSYNEQF
length: 11; J: TRBJ1-2; D: -; V: TRBV27; CDR3: ASSLSALHGYT
length: 12; J: TRBJ1-5; D: -; V: TRBV4-1; CDR3: ASGQGNPNQPQH
length: 14; J: TRBJ2-7; D: TRBD2; V: TRBV27; CDR3: ASSPGTSGIPYEQY
length: 15; J: TRBJ1-4; D: TRBD1; V: TRBV15; CDR3: ATSRDRTGDPNEKLF
length: 13; J: TRBJ2-5; D: TRBD1; V: TRBV6-4; CDR3: AGRFAGGGQETQY
length: 13; J: TRBJ1-5; D: -; V: TRBV28; CDR3: ASRPQGSRNQPQH
length: 13; J: TRBJ2-7; D: TRBD1; V: TRBV7-8; CDR3: ASSLEGGRSYEQY
length: 13; J: TRBJ1-1; D: TRBD1; V: TRBV6-5; CDR3: ASRLRQGLNTEAF
length: 13; J: TRBJ2-5; D: TRBD1; V: TRBV28; CDR3: ASSTRTGWGKTQY
length: 12; J: TRBJ2-7; D: TRBD2; V: TRBV19; CDR3: ASSGTSGSYEQY
length: 11; J: TRBJ2-4; D: TRBD2; V: TRBV27; CDR3: ASTAGGGNIQY
length: 9; J: TRBJ2-5; D: -; V: TRBV29-1; CDR3: SVEGSGSLY
length: 17; J: TRBJ2-6; D: -; V: TRBV7-3; CDR3: ASSPVPGLFQSGANVLT
length: 11; J: TRBJ2-1; D: -; V: TRBV4-3; CDR3: ASSHWEGDEQF
length: 9; J: TRBJ2-7; D: -; V: TRBV27; CDR3: ASSSGGEQY
length: 11; J: TRBJ2-3; D: TRBD2; V: TRBV19; CDR3: ASQSGRRDTQY
length: 15; J: TRBJ2-2; D: TRBD2; V: TRBV4-1; CDR3: ASSQPGLAGVSGELF
length: 10; J: TRBJ1-2; D: -; V: TRBV2; CDR3: ATKVGAGGYT
length: 10; J: TRBJ2-7; D: -; V: TRBV4-2; CDR3: ASSQGRDEQY
length: 13; J: TRBJ2-1; D: TRBD2; V: TRBV4-2; CDR3: ASSQGTSGQPEQF
length: 16; J: TRBJ2-1; D: TRBD2; V: TRBV11-2; CDR3: ASSKPGTSVAGSNEQF
length: 12; J: TRBJ2-7; D: -; V: TRBV7-9; CDR3: ASSLGAPSYEQY
length: 17; J: TRBJ2-7; D: TRBD2; V: TRBV5-1; CDR3: ASSLATGLASGPGAEQY
length: 11; J: TRBJ2-7; D: -; V: TRBV9; CDR3: ASSPMAKGEQY
length: 10; J: TRBJ2-7; D: -; V: TRBV7-8; CDR3: ASSLVRGEQY
length: 14; J: TRBJ2-2; D: -; V: TRBV7-9; CDR3: ASSLALGQNTGELF
length: 12; J: TRBJ1-1; D: TRBD1; V: TRBV28; CDR3: ASRPSTGVTEAF
length: 14; J: TRBJ2-2; D: -; V: TRBV7-2; CDR3: ASSSRTGPNTGELF
length: 10; J: TRBJ1-3; D: -; V: TRBV28; CDR3: AAGDSGNTIY
length: 15; J: TRBJ2-7; D: TRBD2; V: TRBV27; CDR3: ASSLSRLAGRNYEQY
length: 12; J: TRBJ1-1; D: -; V: TRBV7-3; CDR3: ASSLNGAGTEAF
length: 10; J: TRBJ1-1; D: -; V: TRBV19; CDR3: ASSRGGTEAF
length: 10; J: TRBJ1-4; D: -; V: TRBV4-1; CDR3: ASSQAGEKLF
length: 15; J: TRBJ1-3; D: -; V: TRBV4-1; CDR3: ASSQVRGRGSGNTIY
length: 14; J: TRBJ2-7; D: -; V: TRBV27; CDR3: ASSLWAGTGTYEQY
length: 15; J: TRBJ2-7; D: TRBD2; V: TRBV11-2; CDR3: ASSRVSGGASSYEQY
length: 11; J: TRBJ2-7; D: -; V: TRBV28; CDR3: ASTQGGADEQY
length: 11; J: TRBJ2-1; D: TRBD2; V: TRBV27; CDR3: ATRGTSEREQF
length: 14; J: TRBJ1-1; D: TRBD1; V: TRBV4-2; CDR3: ASSRSTGVMGTEAF
length: 12; J: TRBJ1-1; D: TRBD1; V: TRBV2; CDR3: ASSPGGEYTEAF
length: 16; J: TRBJ1-2; D: TRBD1; V: TRBV9; CDR3: ASSVATSQGQNNYGYT
length: 14; J: TRBJ2-1; D: TRBD2; V: TRBV29-1; CDR3: SGRASSGAYYNEQF
length: 12; J: TRBJ2-7; D: -; V: TRBV28; CDR3: ASSSRDGYYEQY
length: 13; J: TRBJ2-7; D: TRBD2; V: TRBV5-1; CDR3: ASSLALAGAYEQY
length: 14; J: TRBJ1-4; D: -; V: TRBV6-5; CDR3: ASSYGPTEGLEKLF
length: 14; J: TRBJ1-5; D: -; V: TRBV10-2; CDR3: ASSGSRSYSNQPQH
length: 13; J: TRBJ2-5; D: -; V: TRBV4-2; CDR3: ASSLSAGRQETQY
length: 15; J: TRBJ2-3; D: TRBD2; V: TRBV28; CDR3: ASTPGASGRRTDTQY
length: 12; J: TRBJ2-3; D: TRBD2; V: TRBV14; CDR3: ASSASGSADTQY